This T cell receptor (beta chain) was profiled in a study of cytomegalovirus exposure and HLA in healthy donors. 60 Vbeta and 13 Jbeta primers were used in PCR. Some clones are missing from TCRdb's copy, which holds only in-frame ones; the method was immunoSEQ multiplex PCR. The sample shows 110,000 or so clones, roughly two thirds of them seen only once. The V gene's germline CDR1 is MDHEN and CDR2 SYDVKM. The CDR3 runs to 13 residues. Trimming stripped 2 bases from V and 8 bases from J, with 12 bases between. The sequencing input was PBMCs. The chain recombines TRBV28 with TRBJ1-2, with a possible D match to TRBD1 (6 bases). This sequence was found in a young man in good health and CMV-seropositive. CDR3 in DNA: TGTGCCAGCAGTTTAACACAGGGATGGGGCTACACCTTC. Protein product: CASSLTQGWGYTF.